Shown below are 2 T cell receptor beta chains from a single sample sequenced in a study of cytomegalovirus exposure and HLA in healthy donors. The study ran its PCR with 60 Vbeta and 13 Jbeta primers. Profiling relied on immunoSEQ multiplex PCR, and the TCRdb table lists in-frame clones only, not all of them. Of some 150,000 clones in the sample, 80% are singletons; the top ten hold under 3.5%. The material sequenced was PBMCs. All receptors come from a woman in her thirties in good health and CMV-seronegative.

The rearrangement links TRBV29-1 to TRBJ2-1; TRBD2 agrees at 12 bases. CDR3 length equals 17 residues. V lost 1 base to trimming and J lost 0 bases; unmatched junction nucleotides: 4. Germline V gene lookup returns CDR1 SQVTM and CDR2 ANQGSEA. The CDR3 DNA is TGCAGCGTTGAAGGACTAGCGGGAGTTTTCTCCTACAATGAGCAGTTCTTC. Its translation: CSVEGLAGVFSYNEQFF.

For this clone: One end of the junction does not line up with germline, which may come from a read error. The rearrangement uses TRBV7-9 and TRBJ1-6; perhaps TRBD1 as D (5 bases). Germline assignment: CDR1 SEHNR and CDR2 FQNEAQ (reference sequence). CDR3 length: 12 residues. CDR3 bases: TGTTCCAGCAGCTTATCAGGGTCACCCCTCCACTTT. This codes for CSSSLSGSPLHF.